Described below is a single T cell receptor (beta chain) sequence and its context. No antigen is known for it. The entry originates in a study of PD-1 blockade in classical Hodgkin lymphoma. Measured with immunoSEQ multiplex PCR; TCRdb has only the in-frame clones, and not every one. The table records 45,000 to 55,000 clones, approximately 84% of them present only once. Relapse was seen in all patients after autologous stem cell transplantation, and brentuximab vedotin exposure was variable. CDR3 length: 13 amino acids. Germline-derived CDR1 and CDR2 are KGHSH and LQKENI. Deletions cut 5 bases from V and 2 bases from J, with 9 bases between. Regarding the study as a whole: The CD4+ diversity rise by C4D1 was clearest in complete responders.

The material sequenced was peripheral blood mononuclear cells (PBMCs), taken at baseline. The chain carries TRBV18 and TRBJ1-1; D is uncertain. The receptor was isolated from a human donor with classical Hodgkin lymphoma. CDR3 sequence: CASSTAFNTEAFF. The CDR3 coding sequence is TGTGCCAGCTCAACAGCTTTTAACACTGAAGCTTTCTTT.